What follows are 18 T cell receptor beta chains derived from one specimen sequenced in a study of T cell responses to AZD1222 COVID-19 vaccine. Generated by immunoSEQ multiplex PCR, the TCRdb table keeps only in-frame clones and is missing some. The sample has more than 150,000 clones; just over 90% are singletons. Specimen: peripheral blood, collected on day 0 of AZD1222 vaccination. The receptors here all came from an adult in good health.

In its sample, this clone was seen once. The V gene is TRBV19, the J gene TRBJ2-2; D may be TRBD1 (5 bases). Trimming removed 8 bases at V and 7 bases at J, with 20 bases between. The CDR3 is made up of 15 amino acids. Germline CDR1 is LNHDA and CDR2 is SQIVND (reference sequence). The CDR3 is CASALGRNRGGELFF. In DNA form, the CDR3 reads TGTGCCAGTGCCCTGGGGCGAAATCGCGGCGGGGAGCTGTTTTTT.

V and J are TRBV19 and TRBJ2-2; 9 nucleotides agree with TRBD1. Germline V CDR1 and CDR2: LNHDA, SQIVND (reference sequence). V lost 8 bases, J lost 4 bases, and 8 bases stayed unmatched. The length of the CDR3 is 15 residues. CDR3 nucleotides: TGTGCCAGTGGTACAGGGGGCCCCAGCACCGGGGAGCTGTTTTTT. The encoded protein is CASGTGGPSTGELFF.

The rearrangement uses TRBV7-8 and TRBJ1-4; 7 bases are a match to TRBD1. Germline-derived CDR1 and CDR2 are SGHVS and FQNEAQ. The trim removed 5 bases at V and 7 bases at J, leaving 7 bases unmatched. The CDR3 is 14 amino acids. The CDR3 is CASSLGTVGEKLFF. In DNA, the CDR3 is TGTGCCAGCAGCCTAGGGACAGTAGGTGAAAAACTGTTTTTT.

The CDR3 DNA reads as TGTGCCAGCTCACCATCGATCGCCCACGAGCAGTACTTC. It codes for CASSPSIAHEQYF. V and J are TRBV18 and TRBJ2-7; no clear D gene. This CDR3 is built from 13 residues. CDR1 KGHSH and CDR2 LQKENI come from the germline V gene. The V end lost 2 bases, the J end lost 5 bases, and 10 bases lay between the germline ends. Supplemented by reference TRBV18 and TRBJ2-7, the full variable domain reads NAGVMQNPRHLVRRRGQEARLRCSPMKGHSHVYWYRQLPEEGLKFMVYLQKENIIDESGMPKERFSAEFPKEGPSILRIQQVVRGDSAAYFCASSPSIAHEQYFGPGTRLTVT.

CDR3 loop: CASTSTSGRAGTDTQYF. In DNA form, the CDR3 reads TGTGCCAGCACGTCGACTAGCGGGAGGGCGGGCACAGATACGCAGTATTTT. This chain links TRBV25-1 with TRBJ2-3, with 14 bases fitting TRBD2. The CDR3 consists of 17 residues. Germline V gene sequence: CDR1 MGHDK, CDR2 SYGVNS. V trimming: 7 bases; J trimming: 1 base; junction bases outside the gene matches: 7.

V gene TRBV5-1 combines with J gene TRBJ2-7; D is ambiguous. The CDR3 runs to 13 residues. Germline CDR1 SGHRS, CDR2 YFSETQ. V lost 0 bases to trimming and J lost 3 bases, with 7 bases between them. CDR3 in DNA: TGCGCCAGCAGCTTGGTTCCCCGCTACGAGCAGTACTTC. Protein product: CASSLVPRYEQYF.

The chain carries TRBV15 and TRBJ2-3; the D gene is possibly TRBD2 (6 bases). Germline CDR1 LNHNV, CDR2 YYDKDF (reference sequence). Trimming removed 8 bases at V and 0 bases at J, with 12 bases between. The CDR3 is 14 amino acids. Here the CDR3 reads CATRRASSTDTQYF. The CDR3 DNA follows: TGTGCCACCCGGAGGGCCTCTAGCACAGATACGCAGTATTTT.

This clone showed up just a few times. The V gene is TRBV20-1, the J gene TRBJ1-5; 7 nucleotides match TRBD1. Germline-derived CDR1 and CDR2 are DFQATT and SNEGSKA (reference sequence). The CDR3 runs 11 residues. V trimming: 4 bases; J trimming: 13 bases; junction bases outside the gene matches: 7. CDR3 DNA: TGCAGTGCTATACTGACAGGGTGGCAGCATTTT. It codes for CSAILTGWQHF.

This clone was counted a few times. The chain couples TRBV10-3 to TRBJ2-7; possibly TRBD2 for D (5 bases). This CDR3 comprises 12 residues. The V gene's germline CDR1 is ENHRY and CDR2 SYGVKD. Trimming removed 10 bases at V and 3 bases at J, with 13 bases between. In DNA form, the CDR3 reads TGTGCCACCCACATCGGGGACTACGAGCAGTACTTC. It codes for CATHIGDYEQYF.

The chain has TRBV10-3 and TRBJ2-3, with TRBD2 identical over 12 bases. The ends lost 5 bases at V and 3 bases at J; junction bases unmatched: 0. The CDR3 has 14 amino acids. In germline, CDR1 is ENHRY, CDR2 SYGVKD. In DNA form, the CDR3 reads TGTGCCATCAGTCTAGCGGGGGGGACAGATACGCAGTATTTT. Protein: CAISLAGGTDTQYF.

The chain uses TRBV9 and TRBJ2-4, with 9 bases identical to TRBD1. Germline V lookup: CDR1 SGDLS, CDR2 YYNGEE. V dropped 0 bases and J dropped 5; count of bases not matched to a gene: 12. This CDR3 region has 18 residues. CDR3 DNA: TGTGCCAGCAGCGTAGCTACGGGAGGACAGGGGAGGCAAAACATTCAGTACTTC. This sequence encodes CASSVATGGQGRQNIQYF.

The sample holds one count of this clone. This sequence joins TRBV19 and TRBJ1-1; no clear D gene. The CDR3 length is 11 residues. Per the germline V gene, CDR1 is LNHDA and CDR2 is SQIVND (reference sequence). V was clipped by 7 bases and J by 0 bases, with 3 bases between them. The CDR3 DNA reads TGTGCCAGTAAGTTGAACACTGAAGCTTTCTTT. Protein: CASKLNTEAFF.

This clone was recorded only once. The chain is built from TRBV11-3 and TRBJ2-7; either TRBD1 or TRBD2 may supply D (6 bases each). Germline CDR1 and CDR2: SGHNT and YENEEA. The CDR3 is 15 amino acids. V shed 0 bases and J shed 2 bases, with 11 bases lying between them. CDR3 in DNA: TGTGCCAGCAGCTTAGATCCGGGGGCAGCCTACGAGCAGTACTTC. Translated, it gives CASSLDPGAAYEQYF. Filled out from reference TRBV11-3 and TRBJ2-7, the complete variable domain reads EAGVVQSPRYKIIEKKQPVAFWCNPISGHNTLYWYLQNLGQGPELLIRYENEEAVDDSQLPKDRFSAERLKGVDSTLKIQPAELGDSAVYLCASSLDPGAAYEQYFGPGTRLTVT.

Regarding this clone: Its ends do not fully match the called genes, so a read error is possible. The J gene is TRBJ2-5, the V gene TRBV7-9; D unclear. The length of the CDR3 is 15 residues. Germline CDR1 SEHNR, CDR2 FQNEAQ (reference sequence). The CDR3 reads CASSLAPDRQGTQYF. CDR3 bases: TGTGCCAGCAGCTTAGCGCCTGACCGGCAAGGGACCCAGTACTTC.

The chain couples TRBV10-3 to TRBJ2-3; D is tentatively TRBD1 or TRBD2 (5 bases each). Trimming took off 0 bases at V and 4 bases at J, with 5 bases between the two ends. The CDR3 totals 13 residues. Looked up from germline, CDR1 is ENHRY and CDR2 is SYGVKD. This CDR3 reads CAISESGADTQYF. The CDR3 DNA sequence: TGTGCCATCAGTGAGTCGGGGGCAGATACGCAGTATTTT.

The chain has TRBV4-3 and TRBJ1-3, with D hard to call. Trimming cost V 0 bases and J 0 bases, with 6 bases left between them. Germline assignment: CDR1 LGHNA and CDR2 YSLEER. CDR3 length: 15 residues. In nucleotides, the CDR3 is TGCGCCAGCAGCCAAGATCGGTTCTCTGGAAACACCATATATTTT. As protein: CASSQDRFSGNTIYF.

The rearrangement joins TRBV5-1 to TRBJ1-6, with D possibly being TRBD1 (5 bases). The CDR3 runs to 17 residues. V was pared by 1 base and J by 7 bases, with 18 bases between. Germline-derived CDR1 and CDR2 are SGHRS and YFSETQ. The CDR3: CASSLSSGGQKNSPLHF. DNA for the CDR3: TGCGCCAGCAGCTTGAGTAGTGGAGGACAAAAGAATTCACCCCTCCACTTT.

This clone appeared once. The gene calls are TRBV6-1 and TRBJ1-5; possibly TRBD1 for D (6 bases). The CDR3 has 13 amino acids. Trimming pared 6 bases from V and 7 bases from J, leaving 13 bases between. CDR1 is MNHNS, CDR2 SASEGT, per germline. This CDR3 reads CASRAGVYQPQHF. CDR3 DNA: TGTGCCAGCAGAGCAGGGGTATACCAGCCCCAGCATTTT.